The clone carrying this T cell receptor beta chain was detected only a few times. Its specificity is unknown. The data originate from a study of CD8+ T cells in alopecia areata. Study outcomes and limitations: Lesional scalp, notably in alopecia totalis/universalis, had clonality above that of normal scalp. Resident alphabeta T cells of normal skin are also sequenced in scalp samples.

Once RNA had been extracted, it was reverse transcribed into cDNA to act as the sequencing template. This table comes from immunoSEQ multiplex PCR, and its TCRdb copy is limited to in-frame clones, with some not included. The sample carries 98,000 or so clones, almost 60% recorded once. The CDR3 is 12 amino acids. The germline gives CDR1 SEHNR, CDR2 FQNEAQ (reference sequence). The germline V and J ends were trimmed by 2 bases and 4 bases, with 6 bases remaining between them. This TCR came from a human donor in good health. The chain couples TRBV7-9 to TRBJ2-7; a possible D gene is TRBD1 (5 bases). Sequencing input: CD8+ T cells sorted from blood. For the CDR3, the DNA is TGTGCCAGCAGCTTAACAGGTTACGAGCAGTACTTC. Translation gives CASSLTGYEQYF.